The entry that follows covers one TCR delta chain sequence. This clone is large (0.1 to 1%). The antigen it binds to is not known. The protein TCRdb lists belongs to a much larger clone and differs from this DNA's translation at residue 3, which points to a read error; the protein shown is made from the DNA. The CDR3 spans 20 residues, from the cysteine through the phenylalanine. The only DNA kept is the CDR3, 60 bases in frame from the first base. Via the germline V gene, CDR1 is GEAIGNYY and CDR2 EKD. The entry originates in a study of delta chain sequences of gamma delta T cells (dated by TCRdb to about 2017). Library generation was performed with PCR. TCRdb records Illumina MiSeq as the sequencer. After TCRdb called clones again from the public reads with CATT, rows with identical DNA were merged. The sample has 3,000 to 4,000 delta-chain clones on record, under 80% of them singletons. The ten largest clones take up 58% of the sample.

This sequence was found in a human donor with breast cancer. The rearranged segments are TRDV2 and TRDJ1; matching of 6 bases hints at TRDD3 as the D gene. Material: a tumor sample. The CDR3 here reads CARDTVSREGDRPYTDKLIF. The DNA is TGTGCCCGTGACACCGTGTCAAGGGAGGGGGACCGACCTTACACCGATAAACTCATCTTT.